These 4 T cell receptor beta chains originate from one sample sequenced in a study of cytomegalovirus exposure and HLA in healthy donors. With 60 Vbeta and 13 Jbeta primers, the PCR was carried out. Method: immunoSEQ multiplex PCR; TCRdb's copy keeps in-frame clones and lacks some. The table records 160,000 or so clones, about 80% of them present only once. Sequenced: PBMCs. Receptors originate from a man younger than 45 in good health and CMV-seronegative.

The rearrangement joins TRBV5-1 to TRBJ2-4, with 8 bases matching TRBD1. CDR3 length: 16 residues. Germline assignment: CDR1 SGHRS and CDR2 YFSETQ. Trimming cost V 4 bases and J 0 bases; bases outside gene matches: 6. CDR3: CASSGDRPLAKNIQYF. In DNA, the CDR3 is TGCGCCAGCAGCGGGGACAGGCCGCTAGCCAAAAACATTCAGTACTTC.

In its sample, this clone was seen once. The CDR3 spells CASSSMTVSDTQYF. The CDR3 DNA reads as TGTGCCAGCAGTTCGATGACAGTTTCAGATACGCAGTATTTT. This chain links TRBV27 with TRBJ2-3, with D maybe TRBD1 (5 bases). Between the trimmed V and J ends, which lost 4 bases and 4 bases, there was a span of 12 bases. The V gene's germline CDR1 is MNHEY and CDR2 SMNVEV (reference sequence). The CDR3 runs to 14 residues.

A few counts support this clone. V gene TRBV7-6 combines with J gene TRBJ1-5, with 11 bases matching TRBD1. Looked up from germline, CDR1 is SGHVS and CDR2 is FNYEAQ. The CDR3 covers 16 residues. V shed 4 bases, J shed 9 bases, and the junction held 11 bases outside the gene matches. The CDR3 spells CASSSITGQGAGPQHF. As DNA, the CDR3 is TGTGCCAGCAGCTCCATTACCGGACAGGGGGCTGGGCCCCAGCATTTT.

V and J are TRBV27 and TRBJ2-6, with 7 bases identical to TRBD1. The germline V gene encodes CDR1 MNHEY and CDR2 SMNVEV (reference sequence). V gave up 5 bases and J gave up 2 bases; unmatched junction bases: 9. The CDR3 length is 17 residues. CDR3 amino acids: CASSPFLGTAGANVLTF. The CDR3 DNA sequence: TGTGCCAGCAGTCCCTTCTTAGGGACAGCTGGGGCCAACGTCCTGACTTTC. Supplemented by reference TRBV27 and TRBJ2-6, the full variable domain reads EAQVTQNPRYLITVTGKKLTVTCSQNMNHEYMSWYRQDPGLGLRQIYYSMNVEVTDKGDVPEGYKVSRKEKRNFPLILESPSPNQTSLYFCASSPFLGTAGANVLTFGAGSRLTVL.